The rows below give T cell receptor beta chains drawn from one sample of a study of blood T cell repertoires in COVID-19. Some clones are missing from TCRdb's copy, which holds only in-frame ones; the method was immunoSEQ multiplex PCR. The sample has 250,000 or so clones, about 86% seen once. Sequenced input: peripheral blood. The receptors were gathered from a man older than 75 with acute or convalescent COVID-19. CDR3s include the opening cysteine and the closing phenylalanine or tryptophan. Fields, in order: V gene, J gene, clone size, D gene, CDR3 DNA, CDR3 protein. A D gene is named only where the DNA matches it firmly. Some rows have no size entry. The others give once, few or many, or a class for an expanded clone.

TRBV27,TRBJ2-2,-,TRBD2,TGTGCCAGCAGTGGAGACGGGACTAGCGGGGGGCTTGCGAACACCGGGGAGCTGTTTTTT,CASSGDGTSGGLANTGELFF
TRBV9,TRBJ2-4,-,TRBD1,TGTGCCAGCAGCGGTGGGACAGGGGGAGACTCCTGGTGGGTTCAGTACTTC,CASSGGTGGDSWWVQYF
TRBV10-1,TRBJ2-7,-,TRBD2,TGCGCCAGCAGTGCCGGGGGACTAAGCTCCTACGAGCAGTACTTC,CASSAGGLSSYEQYF
TRBV11-2,TRBJ1-2,-,-,TGTGCCAGCAGCTTAGACGCGGGCTATGGCTACACCTTC,CASSLDAGYGYTF
TRBV6-1,TRBJ2-7,-,-,TGTGCCAGCAGTGAAGTCGGGGGAGAGAACGAGCAGTACTTC,CASSEVGGENEQYF
TRBV24-1,TRBJ2-1,-,TRBD1,TGTGCCACCAGTGAGCCCGGGACAGGCTACAATGAGCAGTTCTTC,CATSEPGTGYNEQFF
TRBV3-1/TRBV3-2,TRBJ1-1,-,TRBD1,TGTGCCAGCAGCTCTGGACAGGGAAGAACTGAAGCTTTCTTT,CASSSGQGRTEAFF
TRBV13,TRBJ2-1,once,-,TGTGCCAGCAGCTTCGACAGAAGGACCAATGAGCAGTTCTTC,CASSFDRRTNEQFF
TRBV13,TRBJ1-5,once,TRBD1,TGTGCCAGCAGCTTAGGAGGCAGGGGGCGTAATCAGCCCCAGCATTTT,CASSLGGRGRNQPQHF
TRBV7-9,TRBJ2-3,few,TRBD1,TGTGCCAGCAGCTTCGGGACAGGGGCCACAGATACGCAGTATTTT,CASSFGTGATDTQYF
TRBV6-5,TRBJ2-5,-,TRBD2,TGTGCCAGCCGAAAGGGACTAGGGCCAGGGGCCCAGTACTTC,CASRKGLGPGAQYF
TRBV7-2,TRBJ1-2,few,-,TGTGCCAGCAGCTTAGAGGGGCTTTACTCAGGCTACACCTTC,CASSLEGLYSGYTF
TRBV6-6,TRBJ2-3,-,TRBD2,TGTGCCAGCAGGAACCCGGGGGGACCCACAGATACGCAGTATTTT,CASRNPGGPTDTQYF
TRBV2,TRBJ1-1,few,-,TGTGCCAGCAGTCTGGGGACTTTGGGCACTGAAGCTTTCTTT,CASSLGTLGTEAFF
TRBV30,TRBJ2-5,-,-,TGTGCCTGGAGTGTAGTAAGGAGCCAAGAGACCCAGTACTTC,CAWSVVRSQETQYF
TRBV5-1,TRBJ2-7,-,TRBD1,TGCGCCAGCAGCTTGGCCACAGGGGTGGACGAGCAGTACTTC,CASSLATGVDEQYF
TRBV27,TRBJ2-1,once,-,TGTGCCAGCAGTCTCGGGGGCTCCTACAATGAGCAGTTCTTC,CASSLGGSYNEQFF
TRBV19,TRBJ1-3,-,-,TGTGCCAGTAGGGCGGCGGAACCCTCTGGAAACACCATATATTTT,CASRAAEPSGNTIYF
TRBV28,TRBJ2-3,-,-,TGTGCCAGCAGTTACAGGGGAAGGAGGGCCACAGATACGCAGTATTTT,CASSYRGRRATDTQYF
TRBV29-1,TRBJ1-1,-,TRBD1,TGCAGCGTTGGCCTCGGACAGGGGTTCACTGAAGCTTTCTTT,CSVGLGQGFTEAFF
TRBV28,TRBJ1-6,-,-,TGTGCCAGCACGAGGAGAACAACGAATAATTCACCCCTCCACTTT,CASTRRTTNNSPLHF
TRBV6-6,TRBJ2-7,-,-,TGTGCCAGCAGCCCGGACTTGAAGCAGTACTTC,CASSPDLKQYF
TRBV6-5,TRBJ1-1,-,-,TGTGCCAGCAGTTACTGGGGCAGAGCGAACACTGAAGCTTTCTTT,CASSYWGRANTEAFF
TRBV5-6,TRBJ2-7,-,TRBD1,TGTGCCAGCAGTATCGTTGGGGGACAGGACGAGCAGTACTTC,CASSIVGGQDEQYF
TRBV7-3,TRBJ2-7,-,TRBD1,TGTGCCAGCAGCTCAAGGGGACAGGGGGCTAACGAGCAGTACTTC,CASSSRGQGANEQYF
TRBV7-9,TRBJ1-5,-,TRBD1,TGTGCCAGCAGCTTGGCACAGGGGGCGGGCAATCAGCCCCAGCATTTT,CASSLAQGAGNQPQHF
TRBV2,TRBJ2-7,-,TRBD2,TGTGCCAGCAGTCGACTAGCGGGAGGCGGGGACGAGCAGTACTTC,CASSRLAGGGDEQYF
TRBV19,TRBJ1-1,-,TRBD1,TGTGCCAGTAGTCCGCGACAGGGCCGAGGCACTGAAGCTTTCTTT,CASSPRQGRGTEAFF